Below are 31 T cell receptor beta chains sequenced from a single sample in a study of radiation and T cells in renal cell carcinoma. Generated by immunoSEQ multiplex PCR, the TCRdb table keeps only in-frame clones and is missing some. Here the sample spans approximately 86,000 clones, 70% to 90% being singletons. Time point noted: blood 4 weeks post-SBRT, at nephrectomy. Sample treatment: 15 Gy SBRT to primary tumor, nephrectomy 4 weeks later. Sequenced here: blood, sampled from a patient whose treatment included radiotherapy and nephrectomy. These TCRs come from a man aged 45 to 65 with renal cell carcinoma.

The rearrangement joins TRBV7-8 to TRBJ1-5, with D perhaps TRBD1 (5 bases). The CDR3 is 13 amino acids. Trimming shortened V by 0 bases and J by 5 bases, and 5 bases separated the two germline ends. Germline-derived CDR1 and CDR2 are SGHVS and FQNEAQ. The chain's CDR3 is CASSLAGDQPQHF. The CDR3 nucleotides are TGTGCCAGCAGCTTAGCAGGGGATCAGCCCCAGCATTTT. Drawing the rest from reference TRBV7-8 and TRBJ1-5, the complete variable domain is GAGVSQSPRYKVAKRGQDVALRCDPISGHVSLFWYQQALGQGPEFLTYFQNEAQLDKSGLPSDRFFAERPEGSVSTLKIQRTQQEDSAVYLCASSLAGDQPQHFGDGTRLSIL.

This sequence joins TRBV5-6 and TRBJ2-3; D possibly corresponds to TRBD2 (5 bases). With 4 bases removed from V and 4 bases from J, the gap between germline ends came to 19 bases. CDR1 and CDR2 (germline): SGHDT, YYEEEE. This CDR3 contains 16 residues. The CDR3 region is CASSPSWERYADTQYF. CDR3 sequence (DNA): TGTGCCAGCAGCCCTAGCTGGGAGCGTTATGCAGATACGCAGTATTTT.

The sample holds one count of this clone. The rearrangement joins TRBV14 to TRBJ1-2; no reliable D call. Per germline, CDR1 SGHDN and CDR2 FVKESK. The CDR3 runs 15 residues. Trimming cost V 2 bases and J 2 bases, with 12 bases left between them. The CDR3 is CASSQQSLRNYGYTF. CDR3 coding DNA: TGTGCCAGCAGCCAACAATCCCTCAGAAACTATGGCTACACCTTC.

CDR3 DNA sequence: TGTGCCAGCAGCGACAGACCGAACACTGAAGCTTTCTTT. As protein: CASSDRPNTEAFF. The chain joins TRBV11-1 to TRBJ1-1; the D gene is possibly TRBD1 (5 bases). The germline CDR1 and CDR2 sequences are SGHAT and FQDESV (reference sequence). Trimming removed 5 bases at V and 1 base at J, with 8 bases between. The CDR3 extends over 13 amino acids.

The rearrangement uses TRBV4-3 and TRBJ2-3; 7 bases are shared with TRBD2. With 4 bases clipped from V and 2 bases from J, the junction kept 3 bases outside the gene matches. The CDR3 sequence is 14 residues long. CDR1 is LGHNA and CDR2 is YSLEER in the germline V gene. The CDR3 loop is CASSLSGVTDTQYF. The CDR3 DNA follows: TGCGCCAGCAGCCTAAGCGGGGTCACAGATACGCAGTATTTT.

The V and J genes are TRBV19 and TRBJ1-4; D ambiguous. The germline CDR1 and CDR2 sequences are LNHDA and SQIVND (reference sequence). The V gene lost 4 bases and the J gene lost 6 bases, with 18 bases spanning the gap. CDR3 length: 16 amino acids. The CDR3 nucleotides read TGTGCCAGTAGTACATACAGCTTCTCGGTGGATGAAAAACTGTTTTTT. Translating gives CASSTYSFSVDEKLFF.

This clone appeared once. The chain is built from TRBV29-1 and TRBJ1-2, with D possibly TRBD1 on 5 matching bases. Germline lookup yields CDR1 SQVTM and CDR2 ANQGSEA. Trimming cost V 8 bases and J 4 bases, with 11 bases left between them. The CDR3 totals 11 residues. This chain's CDR3 is CSSDRLYGYTF. The CDR3 bases are TGCAGCTCTGACAGACTCTATGGCTACACCTTC.

The V and J genes are TRBV9 and TRBJ2-5; D might be TRBD1 (5 bases). Germline V CDR1 and CDR2: SGDLS, YYNGEE. The CDR3 loop spans 14 amino acids. V lost 4 bases to trimming and J lost 4 bases, with 14 bases between them. CDR3 coding DNA: TGTGCCAGCAGCACCCGGACACCCTCAGAGACCCAGTACTTC. It codes for CASSTRTPSETQYF.

The chain is built from TRBV5-1 and TRBJ2-1; TRBD2 might be the D (5 bases). This CDR3 region has 17 residues. Germline V lookup: CDR1 SGHRS, CDR2 YFSETQ. V gave up 7 bases and J gave up 2 bases, with 22 bases separating them. The CDR3 sequence: CASSSSLPEAAYNEQFF. DNA for the CDR3: TGCGCCAGCTCCAGCAGCTTGCCGGAGGCCGCCTACAATGAGCAGTTCTTC. Drawing the rest from reference TRBV5-1 and TRBJ2-1, the complete variable domain is KAGVTQTPRYLIKTRGQQVTLSCSPISGHRSVSWYQQTPGQGLQFLFEYFSETQRNKGNFPGRFSGRQFSNSRSEMNVSTLELGDSALYLCASSSSLPEAAYNEQFFGPGTRLTVL.

This clone appeared a few times. The chain recombines TRBV7-9 with TRBJ2-7; perhaps D is TRBD1 or TRBD2 (6 bases each). Germline V CDR1 and CDR2: SEHNR, FQNEAQ (reference sequence). V lost 1 base, J lost 5 bases, and 12 bases lay in between. The CDR3 is 14 residues long. This CDR3 is CASSLGRGANEQYF. The CDR3 nucleotides are TGTGCCAGCAGCTTAGGTAGGGGGGCAAACGAGCAGTACTTC.

The rearrangement joins TRBV10-3 to TRBJ2-7; D unresolved. Germline V gene lookup returns CDR1 ENHRY and CDR2 SYGVKD. V was pared by 5 bases and J by 3 bases, with 17 bases between. The CDR3 contains 15 residues. This CDR3 reads CAISFSEESGYEQYF. The CDR3 nucleotides are TGTGCCATCAGTTTCTCAGAGGAGAGTGGCTACGAGCAGTACTTC.

The V and J genes are TRBV5-1 and TRBJ2-7; 8 nucleotides agree with TRBD2. J gave up 0 bases and V 5 bases, and 4 bases lay outside the gene matches. In germline, CDR1 is SGHRS, CDR2 YFSETQ. This CDR3 region has 14 residues. The CDR3 region has the DNA TGCGCCAGCAGAGATAGCGGGGACTCCTACGAGCAGTACTTC. Protein product: CASRDSGDSYEQYF.

This chain connects TRBV11-2 to TRBJ2-7; TRBD1 matches at 7 bases. Germline-derived CDR1 and CDR2 are SGHAT and FQNNGV. This CDR3 has 15 residues. V gave up 1 base and J gave up 1 base; unmatched junction bases: 4. CDR3 sequence (DNA): TGTGCCAGCAGCTTAGTAAAGGGGGCTTCCTACGAGCAGTACTTC. Translating gives CASSLVKGASYEQYF.

About this clone itself: This sample includes further DNA sequences coding for the same CDR3. The rearrangement uses TRBV30 and TRBJ1-5; D gene uncertain. CDR1 GTSNPN and CDR2 SVGIG come from the germline V gene (reference sequence). V dropped 0 bases and J dropped 2 bases, with 5 bases sitting between them. This CDR3 spans 13 amino acids. The CDR3 DNA reads TGTGCCTGGAGTGTACGAGGCAATCAGCCCCAGCATTTT. As protein: CAWSVRGNQPQHF.

The chain links TRBV18 to TRBJ2-3; possibly TRBD2 for D (6 bases). The CDR3 sequence is 16 residues long. CDR1 is KGHSH, CDR2 LQKENI, per germline. The V end was cut by 5 bases, the J end by 0 bases, with 15 bases between. The CDR3 loop reads CASSSRVAVSTDTQYF. CDR3 sequence (DNA): TGTGCCAGCTCATCCCGGGTAGCGGTCAGCACAGATACGCAGTATTTT.

The chain couples TRBV6-6 to TRBJ1-5, with 7 positions matching TRBD1. Trimming removed 2 bases from V and 5 bases from J; junction bases left unmatched: 0. Germline V gene data show CDR1 as MNHNY and CDR2 as SVGAGI (reference sequence). This CDR3 has 13 residues. As DNA, the CDR3 is TGTGCCAGCAGTTACGACAGGGATCAGCCCCAGCATTTT. Protein: CASSYDRDQPQHF.

J is TRBJ1-4 and V is TRBV7-9, with D perhaps TRBD1 (6 bases). The CDR3 length is 15 residues. V was pared by 5 bases and J by 2 bases, with 12 bases between. Germline CDR1 and CDR2: SEHNR and FQNEAQ (reference sequence). The CDR3 sequence: CASSPNRVTNEKLFF. In nucleotides, the CDR3 is TGTGCCAGCAGCCCTAACAGGGTCACTAATGAAAAACTGTTTTTT.

V and J are TRBV4-2 and TRBJ2-3; maybe TRBD2 (5 bases). The CDR3 has 13 residues. Germline V gives CDR1 LGHNA, CDR2 YNFKEQ. V was pared by 0 bases and J by 5 bases, with 6 bases between. The CDR3 reads CASSQEAGDTQYF. CDR3 DNA sequence: TGTGCCAGCAGCCAAGAGGCGGGAGATACGCAGTATTTT.

The CDR3: CASSFLGDTEAFF. In DNA, the CDR3 is TGTGCCAGCAGCTTTCTTGGGGACACTGAAGCTTTCTTT. This chain uses TRBV7-3 with TRBJ1-1; D gene unclear. In germline, CDR1 is SGHTA, CDR2 FQGTGA. This CDR3 has 13 residues. Trimming removed 3 bases from V and 3 bases from J, with 8 bases in between.

The chain joins TRBV2 to TRBJ2-5; perhaps TRBD1 as D (7 bases). V lost 8 bases, J lost 5 bases, and 15 bases lay in between. The V gene's germline CDR1 is SNHLY and CDR2 FYNNEI. There are 13 residues in the CDR3. CDR3 residues: CASGGRGEETQYF. The CDR3, as DNA: TGTGCCAGCGGGGGCAGGGGGGAGGAGACCCAGTACTTC.

This clone has only a few counts. CDR3 sequence: CASSFGNSPLHF. The CDR3 DNA sequence: TGTGCCAGCAGCTTTGGCAATTCACCCCTCCACTTT. The chain recombines TRBV11-3 with TRBJ1-6, with D unclear. Trimming shortened V by 3 bases and J by 7 bases, and 4 bases separated the two germline ends. The CDR3 has 12 residues. Germline V gene data show CDR1 as SGHNT and CDR2 as YENEEA.

This clone was seen a few times. This sequence joins TRBV6-5 and TRBJ2-7, with D possibly matching TRBD2 (6 bases). V lost 7 bases to trimming and J lost 6 bases, with 10 bases between them. CDR3 length: 11 amino acids. The germline V gene has CDR1 MNHEY and CDR2 SVGAGI. CDR3 DNA sequence: TGTGCCAGCACCCGGGGAGGCGAGCAGTACTTC. Its translation is CASTRGGEQYF.

The rearrangement links TRBV6-1 to TRBJ1-6; D gene ambiguous. Germline V gene lookup returns CDR1 MNHNS and CDR2 SASEGT. Trimming left V 5 bases short and J 6 bases short, with 8 bases between. The CDR3 runs 13 residues. The CDR3 is CASSPRGNSPLHF. DNA for the CDR3: TGTGCCAGCAGTCCCCGGGGTAATTCACCCCTCCACTTT.

The V gene is TRBV5-1, the J gene TRBJ2-3; 7 bases align to TRBD2. The CDR3 consists of 14 residues. Trimming cost V 0 bases and J 2 bases; bases outside gene matches: 0. Germline V gene data show CDR1 as SGHRS and CDR2 as YFSETQ. CDR3 in DNA: TGCGCCAGCAGCTTGGGGGACTACACAGATACGCAGTATTTT. Translated, it gives CASSLGDYTDTQYF.

Note on this clone: Other DNA sequences within the sample encode an identical CDR3. This chain links TRBV6-6 with TRBJ2-3; D not resolved. Germline CDR1 and CDR2: MNHNY and SVGAGI (reference sequence). This CDR3 comprises 11 residues. V dropped 2 bases and J dropped 6 bases, with 3 bases sitting between them. In DNA form, the CDR3 reads TGTGCCAGCAGTTACGCGGATACGCAGTATTTT. Translating gives CASSYADTQYF.

The rearrangement joins TRBV5-1 to TRBJ1-2; 9 nucleotides match TRBD1. J gave up 8 bases and V 4 bases, and 15 bases lay outside the gene matches. CDR1 is SGHRS, CDR2 YFSETQ, per germline. The CDR3 length is 16 residues. The CDR3 DNA is TGCGCCAGCAGCAACACGGCCTTACAGGGGGCCGGCGGCTACACCTTC. It yields the protein CASSNTALQGAGGYTF. Filled out from reference TRBV5-1 and TRBJ1-2, the complete variable domain reads KAGVTQTPRYLIKTRGQQVTLSCSPISGHRSVSWYQQTPGQGLQFLFEYFSETQRNKGNFPGRFSGRQFSNSRSEMNVSTLELGDSALYLCASSNTALQGAGGYTFGSGTRLTVV.

The chain employs TRBV11-2 and TRBJ1-6; 7 bases fit TRBD1. Germline CDR1 reads SGHAT; CDR2 reads FQNNGV. The CDR3 is made up of 15 amino acids. The V gene end was trimmed by 0 bases and the J gene end by 4 bases; junction bases not matched to a gene: 0. The CDR3 DNA reads as TGTGCCAGCAGCTTAGAGGGACAGTATAATTCACCCCTCCACTTT. Protein sequence: CASSLEGQYNSPLHF.

The chain combines TRBV5-1 with TRBJ1-2; weak D call: TRBD1 (5 bases). Deletions cut 1 base from V and 0 bases from J, with 13 bases between. Germline V CDR1 and CDR2: SGHRS, YFSETQ. The CDR3 loop spans 16 amino acids. For the CDR3, the DNA is TGCGCCAGCAGCTTGTTATCGGGGGAGACTAACTATGGCTACACCTTC. It specifies CASSLLSGETNYGYTF.

V and J are TRBV5-1 and TRBJ2-2; D ambiguous. From germline, CDR1 is SGHRS and CDR2 YFSETQ. The length of the CDR3 is 13 residues. Trimming removed 0 bases from V and 6 bases from J, with 6 bases in between. The CDR3 sequence is CASSLVTPGELFF. The DNA of the CDR3 is TGCGCCAGCAGCTTGGTCACACCCGGGGAGCTGTTTTTT.

The chain recombines TRBV5-1 with TRBJ2-3, with 7 bases lining up with TRBD2. This CDR3 has 15 amino acids. Germline-derived CDR1 and CDR2 are SGHRS and YFSETQ. Germline trimming cut 2 bases from V and 2 bases from J; bases unmatched to any gene: 5. The CDR3 reads CASSFGAGDTDTQYF. CDR3 nucleotides: TGCGCCAGCAGCTTCGGGGCGGGGGACACAGATACGCAGTATTTT.

The chain carries TRBV5-1 and TRBJ2-1; the match to TRBD2 covers 11 bases. Germline V gene sequence: CDR1 SGHRS, CDR2 YFSETQ. The trim removed 4 bases at V and 4 bases at J, leaving 4 bases unmatched. The CDR3 contains 15 residues. The DNA of the CDR3 is TGCGCCAGCAGCCCCGGGACTAGCGGTTACAATGAGCAGTTCTTC. Its protein is CASSPGTSGYNEQFF.